This T cell receptor (beta chain) comes out of a study of identifying expanded T cells in peripheral blood. Collection occurred without any documented infections or immune events in donors. About this clone itself: As yet, its antigen is unknown.

Points from the study as a whole: Technical replicates showed roughly 1.2 changed clones; two weeks about 16.4; four weeks 19. Across healthy donors, higher total template counts meant significantly greater roughly 2-week count variance.

The CDR3 loop spans 18 amino acids. Germline V gene data show CDR1 as LGHNA and CDR2 as YNFKEQ. The V segment lost 1 base and the J segment 1 base; nucleotides outside the gene matches: 7. Generated by immunoSEQ multiplex PCR, the TCRdb table keeps only in-frame clones and is missing some. The sample has 100,000 to 150,000 clones; 80% to 90% are singletons. The rearrangement joins TRBV4-2 to TRBJ2-2; TRBD1 aligns across 9 bases. The clonotype comes from a person between 18 and 70 years old in good health. Sequenced input: blood. CDR3 DNA sequence: TGTGCCAGCAGCCAAGGGGGACCGGGACAGGGGAACACCGGGGAGCTGTTTTTT. It is translated as CASSQGGPGQGNTGELFF.